This T cell receptor beta chain comes out of a study of cytomegalovirus exposure and HLA in healthy donors. Study outcomes and limitations: As a later analysis showed, several of the most significant clusters appeared to be linked to common viral pathogens.

V lost 5 bases and J lost 7, with 14 bases in between. The CDR3 is 14 amino acids. Germline CDR1 and CDR2: MNHEY and SMNVEV (reference sequence). As concerns this clone: The target antigen is unknown.

In the PCR, 60 Vbeta and 13 Jbeta primers were used. Method: immunoSEQ multiplex PCR; TCRdb's copy keeps in-frame clones and lacks some. The repertoire consists of 120,000 or so clones, with 8% to 11% occurring once and the leading ten covering approximately 4.4%. Whereas donors were nominally healthy upon sampling, unrecorded immune exposures were probable. The TCR comes from a woman between 18 and 29 years old in good health and CMV-seropositive. J is TRBJ1-4 and V is TRBV27, with D unresolved. Source material: PBMCs. This CDR3 reads CASSTLNSGEKLFF. CDR3 nucleotides: TGTGCCAGCAGTACGCTCAACAGCGGTGAAAAACTGTTTTTT.